The sequence of this T cell receptor (beta chain) was determined in a study of T cell responses to AZD1222 COVID-19 vaccine. Study outcomes and limitations: Clonal diversity was possibly underestimated, and the donors were mostly white British, with more females.

Germline V gene data show CDR1 as LGHDT and CDR2 as YNNKEL (reference sequence). Trimming stripped 1 base from V and 4 bases from J, with 2 bases between. This CDR3 contains 12 residues. Sequencing was performed with immunoSEQ multiplex PCR; in TCRdb, only in-frame clones are kept and a portion is missing. The data contain 150,000 to 200,000 clones, roughly 94% of them singletons. Worth noting for this clone: What it recognizes is unknown.

This TCR was sampled from an adult who received the AZD1222 COVID-19 vaccine. The gene calls are TRBV3-1 (or the pseudogene TRBV3-2) and TRBJ2-1; D unclear. This specimen was peripheral blood, taken 28 days after the second AZD1222 dose. The CDR3 DNA reads as TGTGCCAGCAGCCAAGGTTACAATGAGCAGTTCTTC. It encodes CASSQGYNEQFF.